These T cell receptor beta chains were read from a single sample in a study of T cell responses to AZD1222 COVID-19 vaccine. The assay was immunoSEQ multiplex PCR, and TCRdb's table has in-frame clones only and misses some. The table has about 140,000 clones, about 90% seen once. The material was peripheral blood, obtained 28 days after the second dose of the MenACWY control vaccine. These receptor sequences come from an adult who received the MenACWY meningococcal vaccine as a control. The CDR3 runs from the conserved cysteine through the conserved F or W. A D gene is named only where the DNA matches it firmly. A row's size may be missing; if present it is once, few, many or a size class.

NA	TRBV3-1/TRBV3-2	TRBJ1-2	TRBD1	CASQGAGEGYTF	TGTGCCAGCCAGGGGGCAGGGGAGGGCTACACCTTC
NA	TRBV4-3	TRBJ2-2	TRBD2	CASSQDWAGGPDTGELFF	TGCGCCAGCAGCCAAGATTGGGCGGGAGGGCCCGACACCGGGGAGCTGTTTTTT
NA	TRBV4-3	TRBJ2-7	TRBD1	CASSQGTGAPGEQYF	TGCGCCAGCAGCCAAGGAACAGGGGCTCCCGGGGAGCAGTACTTC
NA	TRBV9	TRBJ1-6	TRBD1	CASSGGDRGLHF	TGTGCCAGCAGCGGTGGGGACAGGGGCCTCCACTTT
NA	TRBV23-1	TRBJ2-1	TRBD1	CASSQKDRGDNEQFF	TGCGCCAGCAGTCAAAAGGACAGGGGAGACAATGAGCAGTTCTTC
few	TRBV5-5	TRBJ1-1	TRBD1	CASSWDRANTEAFF	TGTGCCAGCAGCTGGGACAGGGCGAACACTGAAGCTTTCTTT
NA	TRBV21-1	TRBJ2-1	NA	CASSISQDDNEQFF	TGTGCCAGCAGCATCAGTCAGGATGACAATGAGCAGTTCTTC
NA	TRBV3-1/TRBV3-2	TRBJ1-1	TRBD1	CASSDRQGADEAFF	TGTGCCAGCAGCGACCGTCAGGGGGCTGATGAAGCTTTCTTT
NA	TRBV7-8	TRBJ2-7	NA	CASSPRIGHEQYF	TGTGCCAGCAGCCCTCGGATTGGGCACGAGCAGTACTTC
NA	TRBV27	TRBJ1-6	NA	CASSPGTTYNSPLHF	TGTGCCAGCAGCCCCGGGACAACTTATAATTCACCCCTCCACTTT
NA	TRBV7-9	TRBJ2-7	NA	CASSFFPEYEQYF	TGTGCCAGCAGCTTTTTCCCTGAATACGAGCAGTACTTC
NA	TRBV6-5	TRBJ2-5	NA	CVSSRGLDPQETQYF	TGTGTCAGCTCCAGGGGCTTGGATCCCCAAGAGACCCAGTACTTC
NA	TRBV7-6	TRBJ2-3	TRBD2	CASSLVVAGSTLTDTQYF	TGTGCCAGCAGCTTAGTCGTAGCGGGGTCTACCCTCACAGATACGCAGTATTTT
NA	TRBV6-1	TRBJ1-6	NA	CASSESGSYNSPLHF	TGTGCCAGCAGTGAAAGTGGATCCTATAATTCACCCCTCCACTTT
NA	TRBV29-1	TRBJ1-5	NA	CSVEDQAGQPQHF	TGCAGCGTTGAAGATCAGGCGGGGCAGCCCCAGCATTTT
NA	TRBV5-1	TRBJ1-6	NA	CASSLAGAGNNSPLHF	TGCGCCAGCAGCTTGGCCGGGGCAGGAAATAATTCACCCCTCCACTTT
NA	TRBV25-1	TRBJ2-1	NA	CASSEFMSQLFF	TGTGCCAGCAGTGAATTTATGTCCCAATTGTTCTTC
NA	TRBV18	TRBJ2-7	TRBD1	CASSPPTGGNEQYF	TGTGCCAGCTCACCGCCGACAGGGGGAAACGAGCAGTACTTC
NA	TRBV27	TRBJ2-3	NA	CASSPLGSTQYF	TGTGCCAGCAGCCCTTTGGGATCTACGCAGTATTTT
NA	TRBV3-1/TRBV3-2	TRBJ1-3	NA	CASSPYGKGDTIYF	TGTGCCAGCAGCCCCTACGGGAAGGGAGACACCATATATTTT
NA	TRBV4-1	TRBJ1-1	NA	CASSQGSGVDTEAFF	TGCGCCAGCAGCCAGGGATCGGGGGTGGACACTGAAGCTTTCTTT
NA	TRBV5-1	TRBJ2-5	NA	CASSLPFGRGETQYF	TGCGCCAGCAGCTTACCATTCGGCCGAGGAGAGACCCAGTACTTC
NA	TRBV7-6	TRBJ1-5	NA	CASSPTGPPDQPQHF	TGTGCCAGCAGCCCAACGGGGCCCCCCGATCAGCCCCAGCATTTT
few	TRBV5-5	TRBJ1-4	TRBD1	CASSFGRQTGSEKLFF	TGTGCCAGCAGCTTTGGGCGACAGACAGGGTCTGAAAAACTGTTTTTT
NA	TRBV5-6	TRBJ2-2	NA	CASSLGHNTGELFF	TGTGCCAGCAGCTTGGGACACAACACCGGGGAGCTGTTTTTT
NA	TRBV6-5	TRBJ2-5	TRBD1	CASHETGSISKTQYF	TGTGCCAGTCACGAGACAGGGTCGATTTCAAAGACCCAGTACTTC
NA	TRBV18	TRBJ1-5	TRBD1	CASSPYAQGMGSNQPQHF	TGTGCCAGCTCACCATACGCACAGGGGATGGGGAGCAATCAGCCCCAGCATTTT
NA	TRBV2	TRBJ2-1	NA	CASSEIGDYNEQFF	TGTGCCAGCAGTGAAATAGGGGACTACAATGAGCAGTTCTTC
NA	TRBV7-3	TRBJ2-3	TRBD2	CASSRTGLANTDTQYF	TGTGCCAGCAGCCGCACCGGACTAGCGAACACAGATACGCAGTATTTT
NA	TRBV18	TRBJ1-6	NA	CASMTSSPSPLHF	TGTGCCAGCATGACATCATCTCCATCACCCCTCCACTTT
NA	TRBV19	TRBJ2-1	NA	CASSTQVNNEQFF	TGTGCCAGTAGTACTCAGGTTAACAATGAGCAGTTCTTC
NA	TRBV7-9	TRBJ1-3	NA	CASSTGTNFGNTIYF	TGTGCCAGCAGCACTGGGACGAACTTTGGAAACACCATATATTTT
NA	TRBV28	TRBJ2-4	TRBD1	CASSPTLSGTGLAKNIQYF	TGTGCCAGCAGTCCAACGCTCTCGGGGACAGGTTTAGCCAAAAACATTCAGTACTTC
NA	TRBV28	TRBJ1-6	TRBD1	CASSPTTGENSPLHF	TGTGCCAGCAGTCCGACGACAGGGGAAAATTCACCCCTCCACTTT
NA	TRBV9	TRBJ2-2	TRBD1	CASSGGTGSTGELFF	TGTGCCAGCAGCGGGGGGACAGGTAGTACCGGGGAGCTGTTTTTT
once	TRBV10-2	TRBJ2-7	TRBD1	CASSRQGLREQYF	TGCGCCAGCAGCCGACAGGGCTTGAGGGAGCAGTACTTC
NA	TRBV12-3/TRBV12-4	TRBJ1-1	NA	CASSFQTETEAFF	TGTGCCAGCAGTTTCCAAACGGAGACTGAAGCTTTCTTT
NA	TRBV28	TRBJ2-5	NA	CASSLYQRQETQYF	TGTGCCAGCAGTTTATATCAGCGGCAAGAGACCCAGTACTTC
NA	TRBV19	TRBJ2-3	NA	CASSISRMGDTQYF	TGTGCCAGTAGTATATCAAGGATGGGAGATACGCAGTATTTT
once	TRBV7-2	TRBJ2-2	TRBD2	CASRIPGLANTGELFF	TGTGCCAGCAGGATCCCGGGACTAGCGAACACCGGGGAGCTGTTTTTT